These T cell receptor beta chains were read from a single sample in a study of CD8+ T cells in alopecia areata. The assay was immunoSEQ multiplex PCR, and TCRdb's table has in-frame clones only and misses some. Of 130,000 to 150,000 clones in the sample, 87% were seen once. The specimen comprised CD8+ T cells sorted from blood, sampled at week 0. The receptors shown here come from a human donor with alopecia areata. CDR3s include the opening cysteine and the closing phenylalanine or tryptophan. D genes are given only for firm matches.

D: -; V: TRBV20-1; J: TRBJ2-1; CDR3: CSAPEYNEQFF; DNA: TGCAGTGCACCTGAGTACAATGAGCAGTTCTTC
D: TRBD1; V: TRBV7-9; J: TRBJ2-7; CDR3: CASSPRGTGGGGEQYF; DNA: TGTGCCAGCAGCCCTCGGGGGACAGGGGGCGGGGGCGAGCAGTACTTC
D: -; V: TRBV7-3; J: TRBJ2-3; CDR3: CASSSDGADTQYF; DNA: TGTGCCAGCAGCTCAGACGGGGCAGATACGCAGTATTTT
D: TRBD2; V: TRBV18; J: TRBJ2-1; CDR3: CASSIRQLAGGSKGNEQFF; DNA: TGTGCCAGCTCCATTCGGCAACTAGCGGGGGGGTCGAAGGGCAATGAGCAGTTCTTC
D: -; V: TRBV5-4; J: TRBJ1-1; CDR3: CASRRQLNTEAFF; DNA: TGTGCCAGCAGAAGACAGTTGAACACTGAAGCTTTCTTT
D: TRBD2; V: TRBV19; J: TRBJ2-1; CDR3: CASSIPLAPSYNEQFF; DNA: TGTGCCAGTAGTATCCCACTAGCGCCCTCCTACAATGAGCAGTTCTTC
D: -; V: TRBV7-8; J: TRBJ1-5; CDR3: CASSLAGDSNQPQHF; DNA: TGTGCCAGCAGCTTAGCAGGGGATAGCAATCAGCCCCAGCATTTT
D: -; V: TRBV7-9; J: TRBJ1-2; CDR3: CASSLAPSYGYTF; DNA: TGTGCCAGCAGCTTAGCGCCTAGTTATGGCTACACCTTC
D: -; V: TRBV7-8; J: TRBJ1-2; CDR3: CASSLSTVNMVGYTF; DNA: TGTGCCAGCAGCTTATCCACCGTAAACATGGTCGGCTACACCTTC
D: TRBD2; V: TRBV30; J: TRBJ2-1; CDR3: CGGQLAGARNEQFF; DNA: TGTGGGGGCCAGCTAGCGGGGGCCAGGAATGAGCAGTTCTTC
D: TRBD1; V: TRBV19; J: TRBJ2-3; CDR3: CASNQGAGTDTQYF; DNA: TGTGCCAGTAATCAGGGGGCAGGCACAGATACGCAGTATTTT